This TCR beta chain was retrieved from a study of blood T cells in healthy people across ages. A second PCR, run for roughly 7 to 11 cycles, used a sample-barcoded 5' primer plus a J-beta primer mix. TCRdb called the 5' RACE reads again in MiXCR, with one record for every CDR3 protein. The table has some 550,000 distinct CDR3 sequences, 40% to 50% seen once; the top ten hold just under 25%. The source material was blood. This sequence originates from a man at least 80 years old in good health.

The CDR3 is CASRAVSNEQYF. CDR3 in DNA: TGTGCCAGCAGGGCAGTCAGCAACGAGCAGTACTTC. V gene TRBV2 combines with J gene TRBJ2-4; no clear D. The J call may be wrong; the DNA end is better matched by TRBJ2-7. The CDR3 extends over 12 amino acids. The germline CDR1 and CDR2 sequences are SNHLY and FYNNEI.